This T cell receptor (beta chain) is drawn from a study of lymphopenia after photon versus proton radiotherapy (dated by TCRdb to about 2019). At the level of the whole study: Photon and proton radiation therapy were compared by the study for their immunological effects in patients with gastrointestinal tumors who developed high-grade lymphopenia. The 20 patients in the cohort had gastrointestinal tumors, were treated with either photon or proton therapy, and subsequently developed lymphopenia. The goal of the study was to characterize the differences between the two radiation modalities in how they affect the immune system.

To prepare the library, the immunoSEQ multiplex PCR assay was applied. Alongside multiparametric flow cytometry, deep sequencing of rearranged TCR beta loci was used to profile the T cell repertoires. TCRdb took this table from immuneACCESS and kept in-frame rearrangements with V and J called. Such tables lack part of the clones; where checked against another copy, unresolved V genes explain under half of the gap, and the rest is unexplained. Here the sample has 7,000 to 9,000 clones; just over 85% occur a single time. Roughly 22% of the sample rests with the top ten. The investigation overall reported the following: During treatment, patients who received proton therapy stayed relatively stable, whereas patients who received photon therapy lost naive T cells and TCR diversity and gained effector/memory populations. Across the cohort, among patients who died, a greater drop in TCR diversity after the nadir was inversely correlated with overall survival time. The survival association was assessed only in patients who died, and the authors presented better survival with proton therapy as a possibility rather than a demonstrated result. After the lymphocyte count nadir, photon-treated repertoires showed oligoclonal expansion, especially of CD8+ Temra cells, which drove the drop in diversity.

Comment on this clone: Its antigen has not been determined. There are no base qualities to consult, and no much larger clone falls within one base.

The germline ends are 3 bases apart after V is trimmed by 1 base and J by 3 bases. Its CDR3 holds 12 amino acids, cysteine through phenylalanine. CDR3 DNA is the only sequence kept; it has 36 bases, read in frame from the first base. According to the germline V gene, CDR1 reads SGHRS and CDR2 reads YFSETQ. The sequence is built from TRBV5-1 and TRBJ2-3, with an unclear D gene assignment. The receptor was isolated from an elderly man with cholangiocarcinoma. The starting material was peripheral blood, obtained from a patient treated with photon-based radiotherapy. At the DNA level, the sequence is TGCGCCAGCAGCTTGACTACAGATACGCAGTATTTT. Its translation reads: CASSLTTDTQYF.